This T cell receptor (beta chain) appears in the sequencing data of a study of T cells in Graves' hyperthyroidism and ophthalmopathy. The CDR3 loop spans 13 amino acids. The germline V gene encodes CDR1 LNHDA and CDR2 SQIVND (reference sequence). J lost 4 bases, V lost 10 bases, and 9 bases had no gene match. Researchers amplified the TCR beta CDR3 regions from RNA transcripts. First-round RT-PCR with HTBI primers amplified the TCR CDR3 region. From the multiplex PCR reads, TCRdb called clonotypes with MiXCR, one entry per CDR3 protein. The profile shows 500,000 or so distinct CDR3 sequences, 15% to 20% of them singletons. On this clonotype itself: With a much larger clone just one base away, this may be a read error.

The chain recombines TRBV19 with TRBJ1-1, with TRBD1 matching 7 bases. The sample consisted of blood. The receptor's source is a young woman with Graves' ophthalmopathy. CDR3 residues: CAIRQGRATEAFF. DNA of the CDR3: TGTGCCATCCGACAGGGTAGGGCCACTGAAGCTTTCTTT.